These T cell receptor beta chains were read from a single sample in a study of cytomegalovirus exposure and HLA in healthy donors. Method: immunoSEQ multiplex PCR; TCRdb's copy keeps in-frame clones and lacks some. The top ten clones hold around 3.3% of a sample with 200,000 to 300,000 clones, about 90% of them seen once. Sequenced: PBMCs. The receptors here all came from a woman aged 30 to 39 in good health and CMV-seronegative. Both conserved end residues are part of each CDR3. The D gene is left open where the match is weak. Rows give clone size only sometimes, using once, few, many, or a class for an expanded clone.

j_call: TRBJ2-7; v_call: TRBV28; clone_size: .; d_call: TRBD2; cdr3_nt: TGTGCCAGCAGTTTGGAGCGGGAGATCTCCTACGAGCAGTACTTC; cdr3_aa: CASSLEREISYEQYF
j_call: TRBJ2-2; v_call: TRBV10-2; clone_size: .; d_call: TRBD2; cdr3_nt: TGCGCCAGCAGTGCTTATTGGACTAGCGGGAGTGCCCCGAACACCGGGGAGCTGTTTTTT; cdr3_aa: CASSAYWTSGSAPNTGELFF
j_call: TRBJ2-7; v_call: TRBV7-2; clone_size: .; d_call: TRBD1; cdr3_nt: TGTGCCAGCAGGTCGACAGGGAAAAGGTCCTACGAGCAGTACTTC; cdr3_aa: CASRSTGKRSYEQYF
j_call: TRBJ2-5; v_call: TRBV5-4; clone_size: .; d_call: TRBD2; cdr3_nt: TGTGCCAGCAGCTCGGGACTAGCCCAAGAGACCCAGTACTTC; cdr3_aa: CASSSGLAQETQYF
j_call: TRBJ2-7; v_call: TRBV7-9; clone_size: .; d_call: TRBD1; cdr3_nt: TGTGCCAGCAGCTTTTCTTGGACAGGGGACGAGCAGTACTTC; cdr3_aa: CASSFSWTGDEQYF
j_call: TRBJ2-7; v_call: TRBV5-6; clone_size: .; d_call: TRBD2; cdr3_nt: TGTGCCAGCAGCCTCGGGACTAGCGGGCCATACGAGCAGTACTTC; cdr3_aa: CASSLGTSGPYEQYF
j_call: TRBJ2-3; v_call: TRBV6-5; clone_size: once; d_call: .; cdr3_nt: TGTGCCAGCAGTTACGGGGGAACTAGCACAGATACGCAGTATTTT; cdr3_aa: CASSYGGTSTDTQYF
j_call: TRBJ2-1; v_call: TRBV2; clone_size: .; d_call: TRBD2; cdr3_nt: TGTGCCAACATACTAGCGGGGAGGCCTAATGAGCAGTTCTTC; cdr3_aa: CANILAGRPNEQFF
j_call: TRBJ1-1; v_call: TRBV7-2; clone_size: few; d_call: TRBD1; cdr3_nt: TGTGCCAGCAGCTTAGACAGGGGCGATGGGGCTTTCTTT; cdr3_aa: CASSLDRGDGAFF
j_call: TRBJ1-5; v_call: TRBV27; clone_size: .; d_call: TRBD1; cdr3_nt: TGTGCCAGCTCTGCTGTCGGGACAGGGAATCAGCCCCAGCATTTT; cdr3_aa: CASSAVGTGNQPQHF
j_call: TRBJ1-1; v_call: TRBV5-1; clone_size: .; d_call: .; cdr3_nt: TGCGCCAGCAGCTTGGGGGAGGGTATTACTGAAGCTTTCTTT; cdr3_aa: CASSLGEGITEAFF
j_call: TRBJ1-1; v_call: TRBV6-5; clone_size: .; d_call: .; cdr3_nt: TGTGCCAGCAGTTACTCGAAAAGGACAGCGGACACTGAAGCTTTCTTT; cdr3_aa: CASSYSKRTADTEAFF
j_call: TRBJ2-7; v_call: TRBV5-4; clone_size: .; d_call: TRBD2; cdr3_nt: TGTGCCAGCAGCTTGGGCGGGACTAGCGGGAACCTCTACGAGCAGTACTTC; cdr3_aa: CASSLGGTSGNLYEQYF
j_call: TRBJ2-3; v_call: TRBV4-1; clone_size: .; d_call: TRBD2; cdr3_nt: TGCGCCAGCAGCCAAGTAGGGGGGACTAGAGGTGCAGATACGCAGTATTTT; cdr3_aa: CASSQVGGTRGADTQYF
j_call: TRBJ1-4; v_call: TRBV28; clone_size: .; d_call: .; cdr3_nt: TGTGCCAGCAGTGCGGGGGGCGAGGAAAAACTGTTTTTT; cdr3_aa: CASSAGGEEKLFF